This entry lists 11 T cell receptor beta chains sequenced from one sample in a study of CD8+ T cells in alopecia areata. cDNA reverse transcribed from extracted RNA served as the sequencing template. TCRdb's table, derived via immunoSEQ multiplex PCR, lists solely in-frame clones and lacks some. The table has 150,000 to 200,000 clones, approximately 67% seen once. Indicated treatment: oral pan-JAK inhibitor, 5-10 mg twice daily. The sample here was CD4+ T cells sorted from blood, taken around week 50, from a patient treated with tofacitinib. The receptors were gathered from a human donor with alopecia areata.

This chain connects TRBV4-3 to TRBJ2-7; D tentatively reads TRBD1 or TRBD2 (6 bases each). Between the trimmed V and J ends, which lost 1 base and 3 bases, there was a span of 13 bases. The CDR3 is 15 residues long. CDR1 LGHNA and CDR2 YSLEER come from the germline V gene. The CDR3 DNA reads TGCGCCAGCAGCCAAGCTCCGGGGGCCGACTACGAGCAGTACTTC. Translated: CASSQAPGADYEQYF.

This clone was found a few times. The V and J genes are TRBV29-1 and TRBJ2-7, with D possibly matching TRBD1 (5 bases). The CDR3 runs 14 residues. Trimming pared 6 bases from V and 1 base from J, leaving 16 bases between. Germline CDR1 and CDR2: SQVTM and ANQGSEA. CDR3 sequence (DNA): TGCAGCGTGGCTGACAGCCAATCATCCTACGAGCAGTACTTC. This gives the protein CSVADSQSSYEQYF.

The chain combines TRBV6-5 with TRBJ2-5; a possible D gene is TRBD2 (5 bases). The CDR3 has 12 amino acids. Trimming shortened V by 6 bases and J by 5 bases, and 10 bases separated the two germline ends. Germline V gene data show CDR1 as MNHEY and CDR2 as SVGAGI. The CDR3 here is CASRTGSETQYF. CDR3 in DNA: TGTGCCAGCAGGACGGGGTCGGAGACCCAGTACTTC.

A note on this clone: Other nucleotide sequences in the sample specify the same CDR3. The V and J genes are TRBV19 and TRBJ2-5; D unclear. Germline CDR1 and CDR2: LNHDA and SQIVND (reference sequence). This CDR3 region has 13 residues. V lost 1 base and J lost 2, with 5 bases in between. CDR3 loop: CASSIGSQETQYF. The CDR3 nucleotides are TGTGCCAGTAGTATAGGGTCACAAGAGACCCAGTACTTC.

This chain links TRBV29-1 with TRBJ2-7, with D perhaps TRBD1 (6 bases). The CDR3 consists of 16 residues. V lost 5 bases and J 6 bases, leaving 26 bases between the germline ends. Germline loops: CDR1 SQVTM, CDR2 ANQGSEA. The CDR3 protein is CSVLSPGAGEIREQYF. The CDR3, as DNA: TGCAGCGTTTTATCCCCCGGGGCAGGGGAGATCCGCGAGCAGTACTTC.

The chain is built from TRBV5-6 and TRBJ2-3; D is uncertain. Per germline, CDR1 SGHDT and CDR2 YYEEEE. The CDR3 is made up of 15 amino acids. V gave up 6 bases and J gave up 0 bases, with 14 bases separating them. This CDR3 reads CASTLGLPSTDTQYF. In DNA, the CDR3 is TGTGCCAGCACCCTCGGTCTCCCTAGCACAGATACGCAGTATTTT.

In its sample, this clone was seen a few times. The chain couples TRBV29-1 to TRBJ2-5; D assignment may be TRBD1 or TRBD2 (5 bases each). Germline-derived CDR1 and CDR2 are SQVTM and ANQGSEA. Trimming stripped 5 bases from V and 0 bases from J, with 13 bases between. This CDR3 contains 14 residues. CDR3 loop: CSVLSGGNQETQYF. The CDR3 bases are TGCAGCGTTCTAAGTGGGGGTAACCAAGAGACCCAGTACTTC.

The count of this clone is one. The chain recombines TRBV6-5 with TRBJ1-6; the match to TRBD1 covers 9 bases. The CDR3 consists of 13 residues. V lost 6 bases, J lost 9 bases, and 3 bases stayed unmatched. Germline CDR1 reads MNHEY; CDR2 reads SVGAGI. Here the CDR3 reads CASRQGARSPLHF. The CDR3, as DNA: TGTGCCAGCAGACAGGGGGCGCGTTCACCCCTCCACTTT.

The chain links TRBV29-1 to TRBJ1-1; D might be TRBD1 (5 bases). The CDR3 runs 16 residues. Germline loops: CDR1 SQVTM, CDR2 ANQGSEA. Trimming cost V 5 bases and J 0 bases, with 19 bases left between them. The DNA for the CDR3 is TGCAGCGTTCGAGGGTTCCAGGGCACCATGAACACTGAAGCTTTCTTT. Residues: CSVRGFQGTMNTEAFF. The variable domain in full, with the rest retrieved from reference TRBV29-1 and TRBJ1-1, is SAVISQKPSRDICQRGTSLTIQCQVDSQVTMMFWYRQQPGQSLTLIATANQGSEATYESGFVIDKFPISRPNLTFSTLTVSNMSPEDSSIYLCSVRGFQGTMNTEAFFGQGTRLTVV.

J is TRBJ2-2 and V is TRBV2; D is ambiguous. The CDR3 has 11 amino acids. Germline CDR1 is SNHLY and CDR2 is FYNNEI. Trimming shortened V by 7 bases and J by 9 bases, and 9 bases separated the two germline ends. Here the CDR3 reads CASTMVRELFF. The CDR3, as DNA: TGTGCCAGCACCATGGTCCGGGAGCTGTTTTTT.

This chain links TRBV5-1 with TRBJ2-5, with D perhaps TRBD2 (6 bases). Trimming pared 0 bases from V and 3 bases from J, leaving 9 bases between. Looked up from germline, CDR1 is SGHRS and CDR2 is YFSETQ. CDR3 size: 14 residues. The CDR3 here is CASSLGRVEETQYF. The CDR3 coding sequence is TGCGCCAGCAGCTTGGGGAGGGTCGAAGAGACCCAGTACTTC.